The sequence of this T cell receptor beta chain was determined in a study of T cell responses to AZD1222 COVID-19 vaccine. As for the study in general: Second doses that came at about 4 or about 12 weeks were put together.

This CDR3 comprises 15 residues. The germline V gene encodes CDR1 LGHNA and CDR2 YSLEER. Of note for this clone: Its antigen is still unknown. Its ends do not fully match the called genes, so a read error is possible.

Assay: immunoSEQ multiplex PCR; the TCRdb copy retains only in-frame clones and omits some. The sample contains some 120,000 clones, approximately 83% of which appear only once. Study results and caveats: Repertoire sampling was restricted to post-peak T cell response timepoints. Spike-specific TCRs gained breadth and depth after people received two AZD1222 doses. The donors showed a predominance of white British ancestry and of females, with possible underestimation of clonal diversity.

This receptor was identified in an adult in good health. Sequenced here: peripheral blood, sampled on day 0 of AZD1222 vaccination. This chain uses TRBV4-3 with TRBJ2-1, with 7 bases aligning to TRBD2. The CDR3 DNA follows: TGCGCCAGCAGCCAAGAGTTCGCTAGCGGAGGGGCCTCAATCTTC. This translates into CASSQEFASGGASIF.